Presented here are 25 T cell receptor beta chains from one specimen sequenced in a study of T cells in Graves' hyperthyroidism and ophthalmopathy. The investigators amplified TCR beta CDR3 regions from RNA transcripts. HTBI primers were the set used in a first-round RT-PCR of the TCR CDR3. TCRdb reanalysed the multiplex PCR reads using MiXCR and keeps one entry per CDR3 protein. The table lists about 520,000 distinct CDR3 sequences, around 21% of them singletons. Material for sequencing was blood. The receptors originated from a man aged 18 to 30 with Graves' hyperthyroidism.

As to this clonotype: A much larger clonotype is one base distant, so this may be a read error. This chain joins TRBV11-2 and TRBJ2-7; D is perhaps TRBD1 (7 bases). The CDR3 consists of 15 residues. Germline CDR1 is SGHAT and CDR2 is FQNNGV. The CDR3 DNA follows: TGTGCCAGCAGAACCTCAGGAGGGGGCTCCTACGAGCTGTACTTC. Amino acids: CASRTSGGGSYELYF.

This clonotype was observed at least ten times. The rearrangement links TRBV28 to TRBJ2-7; 7 bases are a match to TRBD1. V trimming: 4 bases; J trimming: 2 bases; junction bases outside the gene matches: 17. In germline, CDR1 is MDHEN, CDR2 SYDVKM. The CDR3 sequence is 18 residues long. CDR3 DNA: TGTGCCAGCAGTTACCCCGAACAGGGGATTAGGGCCACCTACGAGCAGTACTTC. This codes for CASSYPEQGIRATYEQYF.

This clonotype has a count of ten or more. The chain links TRBV6-1 to TRBJ2-7, with 8 bases lining up with TRBD2. CDR3 length: 15 residues. V gave up 6 bases and J gave up 5 bases; unmatched junction bases: 12. CDR1 and CDR2 from the germline V gene are MNHNS and SASEGT. The CDR3 is CASSPGGQGRDEQYF. CDR3 DNA: TGTGCCAGCAGCCCGGGAGGGCAGGGGAGGGACGAGCAGTACTTC.

This clonotype was found many times. V and J are TRBV7-2 and TRBJ2-7; possible D gene TRBD1, 6 bases. The CDR3 runs to 14 residues. Per germline, CDR1 SGHTA and CDR2 FQGNSA. The V gene lost 1 base and the J gene lost 1 base, with 8 bases spanning the gap. This CDR3 reads CASSLEGGSYEQYF. Here the CDR3 DNA reads TGTGCCAGCAGCTTAGAAGGGGGATCCTACGAGCAGTACTTC.

This clonotype was counted many times. This chain connects TRBV6-1 to TRBJ1-1; 7 bases fit TRBD1. CDR1 is MNHNS, CDR2 SASEGT, per germline. This CDR3 is built from 14 residues. The ends lost 6 bases at V and 3 bases at J; junction bases unmatched: 7. The DNA of the CDR3 is TGTGCCAGCAGCCCGACAGGGTCCGACACTGAAGCTTTCTTT. Translated, it gives CASSPTGSDTEAFF.

In this sample, this clonotype turned up a few times. The chain is built from TRBV12-3 or TRBV12-4 and TRBJ2-5; a weak D match, TRBD2 (7 bases). V was shortened by 3 bases and J by 7 bases, with 15 bases between the two germline ends. The CDR3 totals 14 residues. Written as DNA, the CDR3 is TGTGCCAGCAGTTTCCCCGGGGGGCGAAGGACCCAGTACTTC. It encodes CASSFPGGRRTQYF.

This clonotype was observed a handful of times. CDR3 residues: CASRTGVAGEQYF. DNA for the CDR3: TGCGCCAGCCGGACAGGGGTGGCGGGGGAGCAGTACTTC. The V call is TRBV5-1, the J call TRBJ2-7; 9 nucleotides match TRBD1. The V segment lost 7 bases and the J segment 7 bases; nucleotides outside the gene matches: 9. In germline, CDR1 is SGHRS, CDR2 YFSETQ. CDR3 length equals 13 residues.

The chain recombines TRBV6-1 with TRBJ2-7; D might be TRBD1 (6 bases). CDR1 MNHNS and CDR2 SASEGT come from the germline V gene. This CDR3 region has 15 residues. The V gene lost 7 bases and the J gene lost 4 bases, with 20 bases spanning the gap. CDR3 loop: CASTYRWDTNYEQYF. The CDR3 nucleotides are TGTGCCAGCACCTATAGATGGGACACTAATTACGAGCAGTACTTC.

In nucleotides, the CDR3 is TGTGCCAGCAGCTTAGCCATTGAGGGAAGAGGTGGCATTCAGTACTTC. This translates into CASSLAIEGRGGIQYF. This chain links TRBV13 with TRBJ2-4, with TRBD2 as a possible D gene (5 bases). Trimming took 1 base from V and 9 from J, leaving 19 bases between them. The CDR3 spans 16 residues. Germline loops: CDR1 PRHDT, CDR2 FYEKMQ (reference sequence).

V and J are TRBV12-3 or TRBV12-4 and TRBJ2-7; perhaps TRBD2 as D (5 bases). CDR3 size: 13 residues. The V end was cut by 2 bases, the J end by 6 bases, with 11 bases between. The CDR3: CASSLRSRGEQYF. The CDR3 nucleotides read TGTGCCAGCAGTTTAAGATCCCGGGGCGAGCAGTACTTC.

This clonotype was picked up many times. The CDR3 DNA reads as TGTGCCAGCAGTTTTTTGGGTACCTACGAGCAGTACTTC. It specifies CASSFLGTYEQYF. This chain uses TRBV27 with TRBJ2-7; D is uncertain. Deletions cut 3 bases from V and 2 bases from J, with 8 bases between. The CDR3 has 13 amino acids. CDR1 MNHEY and CDR2 SMNVEV come from the germline V gene (reference sequence).

Ten or more counts support this clonotype. The CDR3 region is CASSQGGRVYEQYF. As DNA, the CDR3 is TGTGCCAGCAGCCAAGGAGGTCGGGTGTACGAGCAGTACTTC. This chain links TRBV14 with TRBJ2-7, with D unresolved. Looked up from germline, CDR1 is SGHDN and CDR2 is FVKESK. V lost 1 base and J 4 bases, leaving 11 bases between the germline ends. CDR3 length: 14 residues.

This chain links TRBV12-3 or TRBV12-4 with TRBJ2-3; tentative D call: TRBD1 (5 bases). This CDR3 comprises 15 residues. Trimming removed 7 bases at V and 4 bases at J, with 18 bases between. Written as DNA, the CDR3 is TGTGCCAGCACCCACTCTGGGGCAGTTGCAGATACGCAGTATTTT. Amino acid sequence: CASTHSGAVADTQYF.

This clonotype was picked up many times. This chain connects TRBV6-2 or TRBV6-3 to TRBJ1-1; D gene ambiguous. Trimming cost V 2 bases and J 1 base, with 11 bases left between them. The germline CDR1 and CDR2 sequences are MNHEY and SVGEGT. The CDR3 extends over 15 amino acids. CDR3 bases: TGTGCCAGCAGTTACAGCACGGTTCGGAACACTGAAGCTTTCTTT. Amino acid sequence: CASSYSTVRNTEAFF.

The gene calls are TRBV15 and TRBJ1-2; D gene uncertain. The CDR3 has 15 residues. V was pared by 1 base and J by 4 bases, with 13 bases between. Germline lookup yields CDR1 LNHNV and CDR2 YYDKDF (reference sequence). CDR3: CATSRGYGKSYGYTF. The CDR3 nucleotides are TGTGCCACCAGCAGAGGTTACGGGAAGTCCTATGGCTACACCTTC.

This clonotype showed up many times. The chain joins TRBV28 to TRBJ2-2; 8 positions match TRBD1. The CDR3 totals 14 residues. From germline, CDR1 is MDHEN and CDR2 SYDVKM. The junction had 6 bases not matched to a gene; V was cut back by 8 bases and J by 4 bases. The CDR3 protein is CASGGQERTGELFF. The CDR3 nucleotides read TGTGCCAGCGGGGGACAGGAACGCACCGGGGAGCTGTTTTTT.

This clonotype was seen at least ten times. The chain has TRBV5-1 and TRBJ1-1; unclear D gene. Deletions cut 0 bases from V and 1 base from J, with 7 bases between. In germline, CDR1 is SGHRS, CDR2 YFSETQ. This CDR3 comprises 14 residues. CDR3 loop: CASSLVVANTEAFF. The CDR3 DNA is TGCGCCAGCAGCTTGGTAGTTGCGAACACTGAAGCTTTCTTT.

V usage is TRBV11-1 and J usage is TRBJ1-2, with D possibly TRBD1 on 5 matching bases. V was trimmed by 1 base and J by 5 bases, leaving 17 bases between them. Germline assignment: CDR1 SGHAT and CDR2 FQDESV (reference sequence). CDR3 size: 16 residues. CDR3 sequence: CASSLGSSGHIYGYTF. CDR3 in DNA: TGTGCCAGCAGCTTAGGATCGTCAGGGCACATTTATGGCTACACCTTC.

This clonotype was detected ten times or more. V usage is TRBV9 and J usage is TRBJ2-5; D tentatively fits TRBD1 or TRBD2 (5 bases each). V was clipped by 3 bases and J by 2 bases, with 11 bases between them. Germline V gene sequence: CDR1 SGDLS, CDR2 YYNGEE. The CDR3 is 14 residues long. Here the CDR3 DNA reads TGTGCCAGCAGCGAGGGGACGTATCAAGAGACCCAGTACTTC. It yields the protein CASSEGTYQETQYF.

This clonotype was seen a handful of times. Just one base apart from a much larger clone, this may be a read error. The chain recombines TRBV7-7 with TRBJ1-1; TRBD1 might be the D (6 bases). In germline, CDR1 is SSHAT, CDR2 FNYEAQ (reference sequence). The CDR3 contains 13 residues. This chain's CDR3 is CASSPTGITGAFF. The CDR3 DNA sequence: TGTGCTAGCAGTCCAACAGGGATAACTGGAGCTTTCTTT.

This clonotype was counted only a few times. The V and J genes are TRBV30 and TRBJ1-2; 11 nucleotides match TRBD1. The CDR3 length is 16 residues. Germline CDR1 reads GTSNPN; CDR2 reads SVGIG (reference sequence). The V gene end was trimmed by 0 bases and the J gene end by 3 bases; junction bases not matched to a gene: 6. CDR3 sequence: CAWSVVDRGLYYGYTF. In DNA form, the CDR3 reads TGTGCCTGGAGTGTAGTGGACAGGGGGCTTTACTATGGCTACACCTTC.

This clonotype has a count of ten or more. V usage is TRBV28 and J usage is TRBJ1-1; D might be TRBD1 (5 bases). Per the germline V gene, CDR1 is MDHEN and CDR2 is SYDVKM. The CDR3 sequence is 15 residues long. V lost 6 bases and J 4 bases, leaving 18 bases between the germline ends. CDR3 loop: CASRRSQGRVTEAFF. DNA for the CDR3: TGTGCCAGCAGAAGGAGTCAGGGCAGGGTCACTGAAGCTTTCTTT.

V and J are TRBV2 and TRBJ1-2; TRBD1 matches 7 bases. From germline, CDR1 is SNHLY and CDR2 FYNNEI. There are 13 residues in the CDR3. V was clipped by 6 bases and J by 7 bases; unmatched bases: 8. This CDR3 reads CASRQTTGVGYTF. For the CDR3, the DNA is TGTGCCAGCAGACAAACTACAGGGGTTGGCTACACCTTC.

The J gene is TRBJ1-2, the V gene TRBV6-5, with 9 bases lining up with TRBD1. V dropped 2 bases and J dropped 4; count of bases not matched to a gene: 8. The germline V gene has CDR1 MNHEY and CDR2 SVGAGI. CDR3 length equals 16 residues. This chain's CDR3 is CASSYPGDRDVYGYTF. CDR3 coding DNA: TGTGCCAGCAGTTACCCAGGGGACAGGGATGTCTATGGCTACACCTTC.

This clonotype was counted only a few times. The V call is TRBV5-6, the J call TRBJ2-2; no reliable D call. Per the germline V gene, CDR1 is SGHDT and CDR2 is YYEEEE. Deletions cut 2 bases from V and 3 bases from J, with 17 bases between. The CDR3 covers 17 residues. The CDR3: CASSFKVWGSDTGELFF. The CDR3 DNA reads TGTGCCAGCAGCTTCAAGGTCTGGGGAAGCGACACCGGGGAGCTGTTTTTT.